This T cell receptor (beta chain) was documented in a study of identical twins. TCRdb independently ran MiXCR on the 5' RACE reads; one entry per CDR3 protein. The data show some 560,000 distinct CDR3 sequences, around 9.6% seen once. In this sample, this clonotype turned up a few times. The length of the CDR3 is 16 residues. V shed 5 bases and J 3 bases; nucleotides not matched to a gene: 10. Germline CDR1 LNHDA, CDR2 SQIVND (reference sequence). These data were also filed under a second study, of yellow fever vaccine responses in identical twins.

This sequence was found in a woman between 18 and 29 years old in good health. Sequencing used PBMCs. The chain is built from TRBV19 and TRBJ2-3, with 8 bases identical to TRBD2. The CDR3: CASSWERGFVTDTQYF. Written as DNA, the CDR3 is TGTGCCAGTAGTTGGGAGCGGGGGTTCGTAACAGATACGCAGTATTTT.